The source of this T cell receptor beta chain is a study of identifying expanded T cells in peripheral blood (dated by TCRdb to between 2018 and 2021). Looking at the study overall: Technical replicates were generated by sequencing separate aliquots of the same genomic DNA pool, and four replicates were compared pairwise. What the research found in general, with its limitations: Across all healthy-donor time intervals, the beta-binomial model significantly cut both the number of clones called differentially abundant and the false-positive rate. In all healthy donors, the variance in clone template counts between samples taken 2 to 3 weeks apart rose significantly as total template count increased. About 1.3 differentially abundant clones were flagged by the binomial model between technical replicates, whereas about 17 and 20 were flagged over approximately two weeks and four weeks, respectively. The authors expected biological variance in healthy repertoires might increase further over much longer intervals such as months to years.

During the collection period, no infections or other immune events were recorded for the healthy donors. Healthy-donor blood repertoires served as a training cohort to calibrate time-dependent variance in a beta-binomial model of T-cell clone differential abundance. There were around ten healthy donors in the training cohort, of whom 3 were female and 7 were male. The donors were between roughly 29 and 70 years old, with an average age of roughly 40 years. Whole blood, obtained from a commercial supplier, was collected from each healthy donor at three time points spaced approximately two weeks apart. For immunosequencing, genomic DNA was extracted from whole blood that had not been sorted. The germline ends are 13 bases apart after V is trimmed by 1 base and J by 4 bases. From its cysteine to its phenylalanine, the CDR3 spans 15 amino acids. The CDR3 DNA has 45 bases and is translated from base 1. From the germline V gene, CDR1 is MGHRA and CDR2 is YSYEKL.

The immunoSEQ Assay, which relies on bias-controlled multiplex PCR amplification of genomic DNA, was used to profile TCRbeta CDR3 regions. Per the authors' processing: To quantify the absolute abundance of each unique TCRbeta CDR3 region, the sequences were collapsed and filtered. Differential abundance was tested with two models: a binomial (Fisher-equivalent) model and a beta-binomial model that adds time-dependent variance fitted from healthy donors. Clones with fewer than 5 combined templates were excluded, and clones with Benjamini-Hochberg FDR below 0.01 were called differentially abundant. Beta-binomial variance was modeled as a function of total template count across the two samples using the form v = (b*log(k)+a)^2. TCRdb took over this immuneACCESS table, retaining in-frame rearrangements with V and J assigned. Such tables are incomplete; in checked studies, under half of the missing clones stem from an unresolved V gene, and the remainder is unexplained. V, J and clone size were drawn from that table, and D and trimming were deduced from the DNA. Recorded for this sample are under 150,000 clones; about 80% of them occurred a single time. The ten top clones hold approximately 3% of the sample.

This clone has a single count. Its antigen is unknown. One base away there is no much larger clone; base qualities are not given. This clonotype was sampled from a person aged 18 to 75 in good health. The sequence links TRBV4-1 to TRBJ1-1, with TRBD1 tentatively as D gene (5 bases match). Material: blood. The CDR3 sequence is CASSQGTTGSTEAFF. Here is the DNA: TGCGCCAGCAGCCAAGGAACTACAGGTAGCACTGAAGCTTTCTTT.